In its sample, the clone carrying this T cell receptor (beta chain) was seen many times. Its target is unknown. The time point is: sample taken at primary tumor resection. Sequencing covered unsorted whole RNA taken from tumor, nontumor lung or frozen PBMC. The data stem from a study of spatial heterogeneity in lung cancer. As for the study in general: Matched bulk RNA-seq provided a T cell module score, and TCR transcript counts in tumor regions correlated strongly with it. Raw reads showed each unique TCR and UMI combination turning up more than ten times on average.

Study results and limitations: Mutation tallies in tumors tracked expanded intratumoral alpha and beta TCR counts.

The CDR3 contains 15 residues. The J segment lost 6 bases and the V segment lost 6 bases, leaving 10 bases of the junction unmatched. MiXCR, run by TCRdb on the 5' RACE reads, gives a single entry per CDR3 protein. The sample holds 3,000 to 4,000 distinct CDR3 sequences; less than 10% are singletons and the top ten take around a sixth. V and J are TRBV12-3 or TRBV12-4 and TRBJ2-4; 8 bases fit TRBD2. The sequence was collected from a male donor with early-stage non-small cell lung cancer. The sequencing used lung tumor tissue, collected at surgery. The CDR3 nucleotides read TGTGCCAGCAGCCTCACCGGGAGGGAAAGAAACATTCAGTACTTC. Amino acid sequence: CASSLTGRERNIQYF.